These T cell receptor beta chains were read from a single sample in a study of blood T cell repertoires in COVID-19. The assay was immunoSEQ multiplex PCR, and TCRdb's table has in-frame clones only and misses some. The sample has over 10,000 clones; around 76% are singletons. Sequenced: peripheral blood. The receptors stem from a woman of 80 years or more with acute or convalescent COVID-19. Each CDR3 is given with its conserved first and last residue. Clone size, where shown, is once, few, many, or a class for clones that have expanded.

clone_size cdr3_length j_call v_call cdr3_aa
. 14 TRBJ1-1 TRBV7-8 CASSPRGLNTEAFF
. 15 TRBJ2-3 TRBV7-2 CASSANGRDTDTQYF
few 15 TRBJ1-1 TRBV10-1 CASSESGTGGTEAFF
. 12 TRBJ1-1 TRBV18 CASSPRATEAFF
. 15 TRBJ1-5 TRBV28 CASSGPGAGNQPQHF
. 15 TRBJ2-7 TRBV5-1 CASSSPAAGYYEQYF
. 14 TRBJ2-7 TRBV3-1/TRBV3-2 CASSQNRGQEEQYF
few 15 TRBJ2-3 TRBV4-1 CASSQGRGNTDTQYF
. 13 TRBJ1-1 TRBV11-2 CASSTSDRGRAFF
. 17 TRBJ2-3 TRBV15 CATSREAGGGGTDTQYF
once 12 TRBJ2-7 TRBV7-2 CASSYRVHEQYF
. 12 TRBJ1-2 TRBV25-1 CASRASNYGYTF
once 15 TRBJ2-7 TRBV5-1 CASSLNSASSYEQYF
. 12 TRBJ2-3 TRBV3-1/TRBV3-2 CASSQRAGAQYF
. 14 TRBJ1-6 TRBV11-2 CASSSETIRSPLHF
. 14 TRBJ1-3 TRBV19 CASTRTASGNTIYF
. 15 TRBJ2-2 TRBV18 CASSPNPPGLGELFF
. 12 TRBJ2-1 TRBV5-5 CASSSGDYKQFF
. 17 TRBJ2-5 TRBV9 CASTPGASGGVGETQYF
. 12 TRBJ1-2 TRBV18 CASSPNGEFYTF
. 14 TRBJ2-7 TRBV7-9 CASSSGTGSYEQYF
. 14 TRBJ2-1 TRBV18 CASSLGGRWNEQFF
. 14 TRBJ1-2 TRBV9 CASSVGTANYGYTF
. 15 TRBJ1-3 TRBV5-1 CASSQGLLSGNTIYF
few 16 TRBJ2-2 TRBV7-2 CASSFLGGPNTGELFF
. 14 TRBJ2-7 TRBV6-1 CASSEYGTGNEQYF
. 13 TRBJ2-2 TRBV6-5 CASSRGRNGELFF
. 15 TRBJ2-7 TRBV6-5 CASETPGTASYEQYF
. 20 TRBJ2-1 TRBV18 CASSRFTPGQGARGGNEQFF
. 12 TRBJ2-1 TRBV9 CASSATGDEQFF
. 11 TRBJ2-7 TRBV3-1/TRBV3-2 CASSQVNEQYF
. 13 TRBJ2-7 TRBV6-5 CASISGTNYEQYF
. 16 TRBJ2-4 TRBV18 CASSPFGGGAENIQYF
. 12 TRBJ1-5 TRBV19 CASSIQDQPQHF
. 14 TRBJ1-5 TRBV27 CASRPQGGNQPQHF
. 15 TRBJ2-2 TRBV11-2 CASSLSGGRTGELFF
. 16 TRBJ1-4 TRBV6-5 CASSYSWGPTNEKLFF
. 17 TRBJ2-1 TRBV29-1 CSVEGWGTSGAYNEQFF
. 14 TRBJ2-5 TRBV11-2 CASSLDAGLETQYF
. 16 TRBJ1-5 TRBV28 CASSSRRTGVHQPQHF